This T cell receptor (beta chain) is from a study of cytomegalovirus exposure and HLA in healthy donors. Germline values: CDR1 LNHDA, CDR2 SQIVND (reference sequence). The CDR3 is 15 residues long. V gave up 5 bases and J gave up 2 bases, with 13 bases separating them. The study ran its PCR with 60 Vbeta and 13 Jbeta primers. Measured with immunoSEQ multiplex PCR; TCRdb has only the in-frame clones, and not every one. This sample has 90,000 or so clones, with roughly four fifths found just once. This clone was observed many times. V and J are TRBV19 and TRBJ1-5, with a weak D call TRBD1 (5 bases). Sequencing was done on a sample of PBMCs. The sequence was obtained from a man aged 30 to 39 in good health and CMV-seropositive. The CDR3 spells CASSPLGQGNQPQHF. The CDR3 DNA reads as TGTGCCAGTAGTCCCTTGGGGCAGGGCAATCAGCCCCAGCATTTT.